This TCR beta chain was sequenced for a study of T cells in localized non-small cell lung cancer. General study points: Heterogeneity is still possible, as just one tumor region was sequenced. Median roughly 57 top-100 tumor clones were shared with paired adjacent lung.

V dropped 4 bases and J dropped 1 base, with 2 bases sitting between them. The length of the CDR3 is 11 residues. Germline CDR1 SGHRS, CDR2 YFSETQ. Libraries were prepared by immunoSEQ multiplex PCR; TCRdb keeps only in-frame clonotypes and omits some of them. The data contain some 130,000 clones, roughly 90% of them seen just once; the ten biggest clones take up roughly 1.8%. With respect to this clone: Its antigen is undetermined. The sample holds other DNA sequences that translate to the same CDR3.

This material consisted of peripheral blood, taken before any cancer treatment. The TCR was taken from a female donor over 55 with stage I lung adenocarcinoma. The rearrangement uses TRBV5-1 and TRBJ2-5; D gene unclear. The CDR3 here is CASSLQETQYF. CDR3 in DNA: TGCGCCAGCAGCCTCCAAGAGACCCAGTACTTC.